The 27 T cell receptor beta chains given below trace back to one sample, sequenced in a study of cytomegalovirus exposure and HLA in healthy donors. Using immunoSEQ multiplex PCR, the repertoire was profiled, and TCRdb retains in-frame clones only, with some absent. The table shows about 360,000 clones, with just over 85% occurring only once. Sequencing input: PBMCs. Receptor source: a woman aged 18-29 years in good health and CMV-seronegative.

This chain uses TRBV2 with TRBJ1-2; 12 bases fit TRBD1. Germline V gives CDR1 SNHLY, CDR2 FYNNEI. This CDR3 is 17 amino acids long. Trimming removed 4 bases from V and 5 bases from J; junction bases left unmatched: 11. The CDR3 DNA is TGTGCCAGCAGTGGGGGACAGGGGGCGAAAGGGAGGTATGGCTACACCTTC. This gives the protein CASSGGQGAKGRYGYTF.

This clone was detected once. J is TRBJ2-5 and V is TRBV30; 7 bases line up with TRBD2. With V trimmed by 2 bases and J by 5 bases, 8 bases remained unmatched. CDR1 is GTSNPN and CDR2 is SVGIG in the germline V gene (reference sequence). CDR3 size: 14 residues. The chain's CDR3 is CAWSIQGRAETQYF. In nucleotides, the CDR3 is TGTGCCTGGAGTATACAAGGGAGGGCTGAGACCCAGTACTTC. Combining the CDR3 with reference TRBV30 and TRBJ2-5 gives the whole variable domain SQTIHQWPATLVQPVGSPLSLECTVEGTSNPNLYWYRQAAGRGLQLLFYSVGIGQISSEVPQNLSASRPQDRQFILSSKKLLLSDSGFYLCAWSIQGRAETQYFGPGTRLLVL.

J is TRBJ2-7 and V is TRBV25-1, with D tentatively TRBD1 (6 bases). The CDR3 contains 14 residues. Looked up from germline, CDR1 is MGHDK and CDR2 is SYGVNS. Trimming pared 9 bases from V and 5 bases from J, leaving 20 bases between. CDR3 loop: CASGGYSRVDEQYF. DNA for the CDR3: TGTGCCAGTGGGGGCTATTCCAGGGTTGACGAGCAGTACTTC.

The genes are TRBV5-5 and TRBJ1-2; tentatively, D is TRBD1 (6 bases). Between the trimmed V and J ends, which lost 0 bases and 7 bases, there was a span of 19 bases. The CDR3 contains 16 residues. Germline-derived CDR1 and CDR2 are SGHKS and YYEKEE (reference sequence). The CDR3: CASSLVFQGLLGGYTF. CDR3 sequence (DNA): TGTGCCAGCAGCTTGGTATTTCAGGGGCTCTTGGGTGGCTACACCTTC.

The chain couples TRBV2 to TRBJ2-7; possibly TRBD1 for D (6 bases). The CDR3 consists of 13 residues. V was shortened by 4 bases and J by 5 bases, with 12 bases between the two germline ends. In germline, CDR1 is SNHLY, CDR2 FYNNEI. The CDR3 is CASSVLGANEQYF. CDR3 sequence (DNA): TGTGCCAGCAGTGTGCTGGGGGCGAACGAGCAGTACTTC.

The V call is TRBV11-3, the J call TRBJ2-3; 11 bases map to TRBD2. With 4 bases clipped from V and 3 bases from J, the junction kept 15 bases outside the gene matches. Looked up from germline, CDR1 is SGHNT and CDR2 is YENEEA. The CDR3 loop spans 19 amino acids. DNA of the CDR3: TGTGCCAGCAGCTCCCCTAGCGGGGGGCCAACTAAAGGTACAGATACGCAGTATTTT. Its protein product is CASSSPSGGPTKGTDTQYF.

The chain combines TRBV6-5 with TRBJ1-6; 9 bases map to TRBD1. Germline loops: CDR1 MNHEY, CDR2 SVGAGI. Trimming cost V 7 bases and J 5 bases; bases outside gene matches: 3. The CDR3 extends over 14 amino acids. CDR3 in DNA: TGTGCCAGCAATAGACAGGGGGATAATTCACCCCTCCACTTT. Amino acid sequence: CASNRQGDNSPLHF.

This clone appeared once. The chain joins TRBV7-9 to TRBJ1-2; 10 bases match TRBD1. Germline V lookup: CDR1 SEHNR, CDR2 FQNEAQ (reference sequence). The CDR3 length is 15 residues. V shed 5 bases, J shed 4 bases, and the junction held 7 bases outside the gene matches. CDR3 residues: CASSLRQGALYGYTF. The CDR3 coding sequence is TGTGCCAGCAGCCTGCGACAGGGGGCTCTCTATGGCTACACCTTC.

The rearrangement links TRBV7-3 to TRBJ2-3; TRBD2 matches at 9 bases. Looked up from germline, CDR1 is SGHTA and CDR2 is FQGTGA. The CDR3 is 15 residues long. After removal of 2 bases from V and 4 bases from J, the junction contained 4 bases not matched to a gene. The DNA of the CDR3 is TGTGCCAGCAGCTTAGGGCGGGAGGGCTCAGATACGCAGTATTTT. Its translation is CASSLGREGSDTQYF.

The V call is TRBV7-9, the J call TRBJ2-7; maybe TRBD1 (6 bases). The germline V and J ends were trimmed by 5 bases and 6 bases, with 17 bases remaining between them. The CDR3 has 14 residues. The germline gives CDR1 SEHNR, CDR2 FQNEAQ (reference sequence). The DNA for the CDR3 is TGTGCCAGCAGCCGTAACAGGGAAACGAGCGAGCAGTACTTC. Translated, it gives CASSRNRETSEQYF. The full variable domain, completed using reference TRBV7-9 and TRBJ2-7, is DTGVSQNPRHKITKRGQNVTFRCDPISEHNRLYWYRQTLGQGPEFLTYFQNEAQLEKSRLLSDRFSAERPKGSFSTLEIQRTEQGDSAMYLCASSRNRETSEQYFGPGTRLTVT.

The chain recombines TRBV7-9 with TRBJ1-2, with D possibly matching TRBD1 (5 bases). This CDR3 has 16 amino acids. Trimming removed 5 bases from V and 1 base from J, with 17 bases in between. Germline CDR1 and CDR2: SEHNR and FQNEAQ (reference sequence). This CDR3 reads CASSPRRSTVNYGYTF. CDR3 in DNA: TGTGCCAGCAGCCCTCGTAGGTCGACAGTTAACTATGGCTACACCTTC.

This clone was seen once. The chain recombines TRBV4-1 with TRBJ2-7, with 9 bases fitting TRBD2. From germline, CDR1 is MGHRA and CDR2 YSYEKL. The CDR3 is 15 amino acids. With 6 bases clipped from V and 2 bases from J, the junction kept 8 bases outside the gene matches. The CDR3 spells CASSPRLAVPYEQYF. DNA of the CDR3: TGCGCCAGCAGTCCAAGACTAGCGGTGCCCTACGAGCAGTACTTC.

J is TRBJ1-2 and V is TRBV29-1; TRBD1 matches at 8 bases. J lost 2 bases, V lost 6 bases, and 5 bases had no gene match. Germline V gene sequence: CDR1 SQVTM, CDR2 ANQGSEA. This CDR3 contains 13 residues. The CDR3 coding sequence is TGCAGCGTGGCTAGACAGGGGAACTATGGCTACACCTTC. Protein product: CSVARQGNYGYTF.

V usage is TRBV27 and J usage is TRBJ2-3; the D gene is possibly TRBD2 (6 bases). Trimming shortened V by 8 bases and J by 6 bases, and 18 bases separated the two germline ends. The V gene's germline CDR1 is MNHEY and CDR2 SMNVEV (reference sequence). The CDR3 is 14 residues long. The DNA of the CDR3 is TGTGCCAGCCAGGCGGGACTCCCTTGGGATACGCAGTATTTT. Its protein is CASQAGLPWDTQYF.

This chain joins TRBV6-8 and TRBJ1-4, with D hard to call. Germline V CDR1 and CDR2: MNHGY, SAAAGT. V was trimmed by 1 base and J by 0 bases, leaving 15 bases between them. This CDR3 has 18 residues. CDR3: CASSYYRERKATNEKLFF. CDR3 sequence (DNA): TGTGCCAGCAGTTACTACCGAGAACGAAAAGCAACTAATGAAAAACTGTTTTTT.

CDR3 DNA: TGCGCCAGCAGCTTGGCCGGGACATTCTCTGGAAACACCATATATTTT. Amino acid sequence: CASSLAGTFSGNTIYF. The gene calls are TRBV5-1 and TRBJ1-3; possible D gene TRBD1, 6 bases. Trimming shortened V by 0 bases and J by 0 bases, and 10 bases separated the two germline ends. The V gene's germline CDR1 is SGHRS and CDR2 YFSETQ. The CDR3 is 16 residues long.

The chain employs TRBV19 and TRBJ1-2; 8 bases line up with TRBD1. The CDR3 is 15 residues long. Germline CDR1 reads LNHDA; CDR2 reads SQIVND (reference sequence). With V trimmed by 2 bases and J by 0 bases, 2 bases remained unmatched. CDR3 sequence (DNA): TGTGCCAGTAGTATAAGACAGGGGTCTAACTATGGCTACACCTTC. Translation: CASSIRQGSNYGYTF.

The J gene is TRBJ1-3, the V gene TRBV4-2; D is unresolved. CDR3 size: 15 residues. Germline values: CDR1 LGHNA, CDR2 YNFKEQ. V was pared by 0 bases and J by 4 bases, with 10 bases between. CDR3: CASSQEDFGGNTIYF. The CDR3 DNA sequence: TGTGCCAGCAGCCAAGAGGACTTTGGAGGAAACACCATATATTTT.

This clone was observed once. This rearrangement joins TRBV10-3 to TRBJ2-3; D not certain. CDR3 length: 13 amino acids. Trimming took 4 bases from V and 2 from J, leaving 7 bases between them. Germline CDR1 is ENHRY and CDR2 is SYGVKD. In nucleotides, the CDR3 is TGTGCCATCAGTGTCGCGGACACAGATACGCAGTATTTT. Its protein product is CAISVADTDTQYF.

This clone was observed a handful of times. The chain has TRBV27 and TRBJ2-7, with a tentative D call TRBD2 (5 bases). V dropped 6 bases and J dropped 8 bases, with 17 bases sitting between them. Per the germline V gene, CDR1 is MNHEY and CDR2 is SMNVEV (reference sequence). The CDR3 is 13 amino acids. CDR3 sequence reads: CASRPPSLAQQYF. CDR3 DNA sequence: TGTGCCAGCAGACCCCCGTCGCTAGCTCAGCAGTACTTC.

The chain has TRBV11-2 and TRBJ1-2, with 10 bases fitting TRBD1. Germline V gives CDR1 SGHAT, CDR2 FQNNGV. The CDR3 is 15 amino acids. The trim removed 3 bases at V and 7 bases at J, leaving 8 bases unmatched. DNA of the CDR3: TGTGCCAGCAGCTTTGGGACAGGGGTTAAGTTTGGCTACACCTTC. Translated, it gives CASSFGTGVKFGYTF.

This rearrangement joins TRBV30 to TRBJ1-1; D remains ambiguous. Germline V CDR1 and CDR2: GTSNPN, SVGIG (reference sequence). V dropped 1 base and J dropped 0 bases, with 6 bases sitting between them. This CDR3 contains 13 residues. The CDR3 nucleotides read TGTGCCTGGAGTGCGGGAATGAACACTGAAGCTTTCTTT. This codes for CAWSAGMNTEAFF.

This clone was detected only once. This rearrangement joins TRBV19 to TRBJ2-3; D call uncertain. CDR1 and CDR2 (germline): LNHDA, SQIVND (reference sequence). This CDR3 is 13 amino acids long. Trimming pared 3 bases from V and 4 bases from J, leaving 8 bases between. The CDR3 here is CASSIQVADTQYF. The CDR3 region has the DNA TGTGCCAGTAGTATCCAGGTGGCAGATACGCAGTATTTT.

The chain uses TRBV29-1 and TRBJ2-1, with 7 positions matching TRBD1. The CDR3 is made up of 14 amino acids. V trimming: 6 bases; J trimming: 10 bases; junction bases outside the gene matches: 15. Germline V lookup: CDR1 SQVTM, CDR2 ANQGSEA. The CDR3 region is CSVATRQGPNEQFF. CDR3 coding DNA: TGCAGCGTCGCTACTAGACAGGGACCCAACGAGCAGTTCTTC.

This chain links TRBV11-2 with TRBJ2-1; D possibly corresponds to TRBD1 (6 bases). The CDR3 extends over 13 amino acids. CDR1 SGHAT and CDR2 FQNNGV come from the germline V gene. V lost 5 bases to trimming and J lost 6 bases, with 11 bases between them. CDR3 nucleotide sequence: TGTGCCAGCAGCCCCTGGACAGTCAATGAGCAGTTCTTC. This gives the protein CASSPWTVNEQFF.

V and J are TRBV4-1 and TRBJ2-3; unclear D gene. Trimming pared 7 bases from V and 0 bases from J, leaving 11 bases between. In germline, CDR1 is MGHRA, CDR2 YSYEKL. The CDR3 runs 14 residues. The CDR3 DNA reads TGCGCCAGCACCTATATCGCTAGCACAGATACGCAGTATTTT. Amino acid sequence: CASTYIASTDTQYF.

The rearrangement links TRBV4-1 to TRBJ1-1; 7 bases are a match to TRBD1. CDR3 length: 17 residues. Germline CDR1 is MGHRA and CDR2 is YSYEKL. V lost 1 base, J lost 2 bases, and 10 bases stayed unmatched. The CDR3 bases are TGCGCCAGCAGCCAAGGCCCCTATGGAGGGGGCAACACTGAAGCTTTCTTT. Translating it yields CASSQGPYGGGNTEAFF.